This T cell receptor beta chain was recorded in a study of a mutant IDH1 vaccine in newly diagnosed glioma. Time point described: baseline, week 1 (first vaccination visit). Described treatment: pre-vaccination baseline after standard-of-care therapy. Method: immunoSEQ multiplex PCR; TCRdb's copy keeps in-frame clones and lacks some. The table lists under 90,000 clones, less than 85% of them singletons. This clone counts as medium-sized. The ends were cut back, 6 bases at V and 3 bases at J, with 11 bases in the middle. From germline, CDR1 is SGHTA and CDR2 FQGNSA. The CDR3 runs 13 residues. The sequence was collected from a man in his fifties with glioma. The chain uses TRBV7-2 and TRBJ2-5; D uncertain. The starting material was PBMCs, obtained from a glioma patient treated with radiotherapy, temozolomide or both. The CDR3 nucleotides are TGTGCCAGCAGGGTATCCGGAGAAGAGACCCAGTACTTC. It encodes CASRVSGEETQYF.